These 19 T cell receptor beta chains share one sample of origin, sequenced in a study of TIL therapy for anti-PD-1-resistant metastatic lung cancer. The immunoSEQ assay was v3. The protocol was immunoSEQ multiplex PCR, while the TCRdb copy is restricted to in-frame clones and leaves out a portion. The sample shows tens of thousands of clones, about 80% of them seen only once. Noted time point: pre-treatment sample, taken before nivolumab and TIL therapy. The specimen was blood, collected at baseline. These receptors were taken from a man aged 70-80 years with non-small cell lung cancer.

The chain couples TRBV25-1 to TRBJ2-5; D remains unclear. Germline CDR1 and CDR2: MGHDK and SYGVNS. V lost 6 bases to trimming and J lost 2 bases, with 10 bases between them. This CDR3 region has 13 residues. This CDR3 is CASRYKSQETQYF. CDR3 nucleotides: TGTGCCAGCAGATACAAGTCTCAAGAGACCCAGTACTTC. Full variable domain (remainder filled in from reference TRBV25-1 and TRBJ2-5): EADIYQTPRYLVIGTGKKITLECSQTMGHDKMYWYQQDPGMELHLIHYSYGVNSTEKGDLSSESTVSRIRTEHFPLTLESARPSHTSQYLCASRYKSQETQYFGPGTRLLVL.

This chain joins TRBV5-5 and TRBJ2-5; a weak D match, TRBD1 (6 bases). There are 16 residues in the CDR3. V lost 4 bases and J 1 base, leaving 17 bases between the germline ends. The V gene's germline CDR1 is SGHKS and CDR2 YYEKEE (reference sequence). CDR3 protein: CASSGSWGPGQETQYF. As DNA, the CDR3 is TGTGCCAGCAGCGGGTCGTGGGGGCCCGGCCAAGAGACCCAGTACTTC.

The V gene is TRBV21-1, the J gene TRBJ2-3; TRBD2, the table's D call, lacks a check against the DNA. TRBV21-1 is a recognized pseudogene. The CDR3 runs to 18 residues. The CDR3 reads CASSKDDSGAGGTDTQYF. The CDR3 region has the DNA TGTGCCAGCAGCAAGGACGACTCGGGAGCGGGGGGCACAGATACGCAGTATTTT.

This chain joins TRBV15 and TRBJ2-1; weak D call: TRBD2 (6 bases). Trimming shortened V by 5 bases and J by 7 bases, and 18 bases separated the two germline ends. CDR3 size: 15 residues. Per the germline V gene, CDR1 is LNHNV and CDR2 is YYDKDF (reference sequence). CDR3 sequence (DNA): TGTGCCACCAGCTCCCCCGGGAGAAGAGAGAATGAGCAGTTCTTC. Translating gives CATSSPGRRENEQFF.

V and J are TRBV7-8 and TRBJ1-1, with D possibly being TRBD1 (5 bases). Germline V gene sequence: CDR1 SGHVS, CDR2 FQNEAQ. The CDR3 has 15 residues. Trimming left V 2 bases short and J 4 bases short, with 14 bases between. CDR3 in amino acids: CASSLQGKLATEAFF. Written as DNA, the CDR3 is TGTGCCAGCAGCTTACAGGGTAAGCTGGCCACTGAAGCTTTCTTT. Full variable domain (rest looked up from reference TRBV7-8 and TRBJ1-1): GAGVSQSPRYKVAKRGQDVALRCDPISGHVSLFWYQQALGQGPEFLTYFQNEAQLDKSGLPSDRFFAERPEGSVSTLKIQRTQQEDSAVYLCASSLQGKLATEAFFGQGTRLTVV.

The rearrangement links TRBV6-1 to TRBJ2-1; TRBD2 aligns across 8 bases. The junction had 1 base not matched to a gene; V was cut back by 0 bases and J by 0 bases. Germline V gene lookup returns CDR1 MNHNS and CDR2 SASEGT. CDR3 length equals 16 residues. The CDR3 loop reads CASSEASGNSYNEQFF. The CDR3 nucleotides read TGTGCCAGCAGTGAAGCTAGCGGGAACTCCTACAATGAGCAGTTCTTC.

The rearrangement joins TRBV7-2 to TRBJ2-1; D is unresolved. Looked up from germline, CDR1 is SGHTA and CDR2 is FQGNSA. This CDR3 contains 13 residues. The CDR3 DNA reads TGTGCGTCACAAAAAGGGTTGGGCAATGAGCAGTTCTTC. Its translation: CASQKGLGNEQFF.

V is TRBV29-1 and J is TRBJ2-2, with 11 bases that match TRBD1. With 6 bases clipped from V and 4 bases from J, the junction kept 7 bases outside the gene matches. The CDR3 totals 15 residues. The germline V gene encodes CDR1 SQVTM and CDR2 ANQGSEA. The CDR3 protein is CSVHTGTGGTGELFF. Here the CDR3 DNA reads TGCAGCGTGCATACCGGGACAGGGGGCACCGGGGAGCTGTTTTTT.

The chain links TRBV20-1 to TRBJ2-3; unclear D gene. The ends were cut back, 1 base at V and 4 bases at J, with 3 bases in the middle. The CDR3 is 11 amino acids. The germline V gene has CDR1 DFQATT and CDR2 SNEGSKA (reference sequence). The CDR3 nucleotides read TGCAGTGCTAGAGCGGCAGATACGCAGTATTTT. It translates to CSARAADTQYF.

In its sample, this clone was seen once. The genes are TRBV7-6 and TRBJ2-5; 9 bases map to TRBD1. Germline V CDR1 and CDR2: SGHVS, FNYEAQ. This CDR3 is built from 13 residues. The V segment lost 5 bases and the J segment 4 bases; nucleotides outside the gene matches: 2. CDR3 coding DNA: TGTGCCAGCAGCCTGGACAGGGGAGAGACCCAGTACTTC. Residues: CASSLDRGETQYF.

In its sample, this clone was seen a few times. The chain carries TRBV5-1 and TRBJ1-3, with 7 positions matching TRBD1. The length of the CDR3 is 15 residues. Germline V gene lookup returns CDR1 SGHRS and CDR2 YFSETQ. Losses at the gene ends were 3 bases for V and 4 bases for J; bases not matched to a gene: 7. The CDR3 region is CASSSAGGSGNTIYF. In nucleotides, the CDR3 is TGCGCCAGCAGCTCCGCAGGGGGGTCGGGAAACACCATATATTTT.

In this sample, this clone turned up once. CDR3 nucleotides: TGCGCCAGCAGCCGAGGGACTAGCGGAGCGAACACCGGGGAGCTGTTTTTT. This translates into CASSRGTSGANTGELFF. The chain employs TRBV5-1 and TRBJ2-2; 11 bases agree with TRBD2. Per germline, CDR1 SGHRS and CDR2 YFSETQ. V lost 4 bases, J lost 0 bases, and 5 bases stayed unmatched. The CDR3 runs 17 residues.

This clone was seen a handful of times. The J gene is TRBJ2-7, the V gene TRBV7-3, with 10 bases identical to TRBD1. Germline V gene lookup returns CDR1 SGHTA and CDR2 FQGTGA. This CDR3 comprises 14 residues. The V gene end was trimmed by 5 bases and the J gene end by 5 bases; junction bases not matched to a gene: 6. Here the CDR3 DNA reads TGTGCCAGCAGCCGTCCGGGACAGGGGAACGAGCAGTACTTC. Translated: CASSRPGQGNEQYF.

This chain links TRBV27 with TRBJ2-1, with D uncertain. CDR1 is MNHEY and CDR2 is SMNVEV in the germline V gene (reference sequence). V shed 8 bases and J shed 0 bases, with 11 bases lying between them. This CDR3 contains 14 residues. CDR3 sequence (DNA): TGTGCCAGCTGGCCCAATTACTCCTACAATGAGCAGTTCTTC. Translating it yields CASWPNYSYNEQFF.

The table lists this clone with a count of one. The gene calls are TRBV20-1 and TRBJ2-5; D not resolved. The ends were cut back, 5 bases at V and 4 bases at J, with 8 bases in the middle. The CDR3 runs 11 residues. Looked up from germline, CDR1 is DFQATT and CDR2 is SNEGSKA (reference sequence). CDR3 bases: TGCAGTGCTCCATCCCTAGAGACCCAGTACTTC. It is translated as CSAPSLETQYF.

This chain joins TRBV15 and TRBJ2-6; 7 positions agree with TRBD1. V lost 1 base to trimming and J lost 2 bases; unmatched junction nucleotides: 2. Germline CDR1 LNHNV, CDR2 YYDKDF (reference sequence). The CDR3 loop spans 16 amino acids. CDR3: CATSRGTGAGANVLTF. CDR3 sequence (DNA): TGTGCCACCAGCAGAGGAACAGGGGCTGGGGCCAACGTCCTGACTTTC.

The chain has TRBV29-1 and TRBJ2-2; TRBD2 agrees at 10 bases. J lost 4 bases, V lost 4 bases, and 6 bases had no gene match. This CDR3 is built from 15 residues. The germline V gene has CDR1 SQVTM and CDR2 ANQGSEA. DNA of the CDR3: TGCAGCGTTGGCGGTCGGACTAGCGGCACCGGGGAGCTGTTTTTT. Its translation is CSVGGRTSGTGELFF.

The chain employs TRBV9 and TRBJ2-1; 7 positions match TRBD1. The V gene end was trimmed by 3 bases and the J gene end by 0 bases; junction bases not matched to a gene: 3. Germline V gene lookup returns CDR1 SGDLS and CDR2 YYNGEE. The length of the CDR3 is 15 residues. This CDR3 is CASSARDSSYNEQFF. In nucleotides, the CDR3 is TGTGCCAGCAGCGCCCGGGACAGCTCCTACAATGAGCAGTTCTTC.

CDR3 sequence reads: CASSSFTGGTEAFF. CDR3 nucleotides: TGTGCCAGCAGCTCCTTCACAGGGGGCACTGAAGCTTTCTTT. The chain joins TRBV11-2 to TRBJ1-1; 8 bases map to TRBD1. The CDR3 spans 14 residues. V was pared by 4 bases and J by 4 bases, with 5 bases of the junction left unmatched. Germline assignment: CDR1 SGHAT and CDR2 FQNNGV.